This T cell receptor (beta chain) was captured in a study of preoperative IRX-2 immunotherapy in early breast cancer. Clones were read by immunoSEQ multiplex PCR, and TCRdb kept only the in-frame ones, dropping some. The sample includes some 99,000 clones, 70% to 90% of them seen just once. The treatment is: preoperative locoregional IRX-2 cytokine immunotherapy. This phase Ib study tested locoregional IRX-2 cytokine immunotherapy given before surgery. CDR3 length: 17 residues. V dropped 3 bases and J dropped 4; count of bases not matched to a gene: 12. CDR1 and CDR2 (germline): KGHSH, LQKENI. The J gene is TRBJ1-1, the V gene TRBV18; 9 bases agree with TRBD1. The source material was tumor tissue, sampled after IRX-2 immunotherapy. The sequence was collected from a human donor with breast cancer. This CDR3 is CASSPTGTGTVVTEAFF. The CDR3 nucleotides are TGTGCCAGCTCACCGACCGGGACAGGGACTGTCGTCACTGAAGCTTTCTTT.